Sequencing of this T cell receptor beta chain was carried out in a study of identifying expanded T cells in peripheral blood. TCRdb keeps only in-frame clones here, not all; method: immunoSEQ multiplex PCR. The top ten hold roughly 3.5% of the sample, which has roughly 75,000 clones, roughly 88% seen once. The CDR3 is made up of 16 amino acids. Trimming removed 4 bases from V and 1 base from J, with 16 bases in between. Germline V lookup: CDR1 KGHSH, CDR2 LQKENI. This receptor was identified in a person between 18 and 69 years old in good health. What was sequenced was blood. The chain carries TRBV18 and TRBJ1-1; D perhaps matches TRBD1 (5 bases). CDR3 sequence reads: CASSQLTKGRNTEAFF. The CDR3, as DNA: TGTGCCAGCTCACAGCTAACTAAGGGACGGAACACTGAAGCTTTCTTT.